This T cell receptor (beta chain) was identified during a study of OX40 agonist ivuxolimab in advanced cancers. Study summary: Three patients responded partially, comprising one with hepatocellular carcinoma and two with cutaneous melanoma.

Study-level points and caveats: Averaged across samples, CD8+ T cells carried more expanded clones than CD4+ did. Among the lowest peripheral clonal expansion occurred in 0.1-3.0 mg/kg partial responders.

Measured with immunoSEQ multiplex PCR; TCRdb has only the in-frame clones, and not every one. The sample lists roughly 60,000 clones, 70% to 90% occurring once. The CDR3 has 14 residues. CDR1 SNHLY and CDR2 FYNNEI come from the germline V gene. Trimming took 6 bases from V and 8 from J; bases not matched to a gene: 8. Blood got drawn at baseline, again on cycle 4 day 1, and then on cycle 7 day 1. In the case of this clone: Its antigen is unidentified.

The origin of this receptor is an adult with an advanced solid tumor such as melanoma, head and neck, liver or kidney cancer. The V gene is TRBV2, the J gene TRBJ2-1; TRBD2 matches at 9 bases. Sequenced here: CD4+ or CD8+ T cells sorted from blood, sampled in a trial of the OX40 agonist ivuxolimab. The CDR3 DNA follows: TGTGCCAGCAGGGAGGTAGCGGGAGAAGATGAGCAGTTCTTC. The encoded protein is CASREVAGEDEQFF.